The 27 T cell receptor beta chains presented below share a single source sample, sequenced in a study of shared clonotypes between healthy human individuals. The table came from immunoSEQ multiplex PCR; TCRdb's copy has only in-frame clones and leaves some out. This sample has around 2.1 million clones, with under 97% found just once. Sequenced sample: naive CD4+ T cells sorted from blood. As to subset: CD45RA+ positively selected. The receptors originated from a young man in good health.

The rearrangement links TRBV7-2 to TRBJ2-7, with 12 bases identical to TRBD2. V dropped 5 bases and J dropped 5; count of bases not matched to a gene: 10. The CDR3 is 16 amino acids. Germline values: CDR1 SGHTA, CDR2 FQGNSA. CDR3 nucleotides: TGTGCCAGCAGCCCGTCGACTAGCGGGAGTTCCCACGAGCAGTACTTC. It encodes CASSPSTSGSSHEQYF. The full variable domain, in which reference TRBV7-2 and TRBJ2-7 provide the parts outside the CDR3, is GAGVSQSPSNKVTEKGKDVELRCDPISGHTALYWYRQSLGQGLEFLIYFQGNSAPDKSGLPSDRFSAERTGGSVSTLTIQRTQQEDSAVYLCASSPSTSGSSHEQYFGPGTRLTVT.

The genes are TRBV2 and TRBJ1-4, with a possible D match to TRBD1 (6 bases). Trimming pared 2 bases from V and 8 bases from J, leaving 9 bases between. Per the germline V gene, CDR1 is SNHLY and CDR2 is FYNNEI. CDR3 length: 13 residues. In DNA form, the CDR3 reads TGTGCCAGCAGTGAAACAGGGAACGAAAAACTGTTTTTT. It codes for CASSETGNEKLFF.

A word on this clone: Other DNA variants within this sample encode the same CDR3. Written as DNA, the CDR3 is TGTGCCAGCAGAAGAGATGAAAAACTGTTTTTT. It yields the protein CASRRDEKLFF. The chain recombines TRBV6-5 with TRBJ1-4; the D is unclear. Germline values: CDR1 MNHEY, CDR2 SVGAGI. Trimming cost V 6 bases and J 6 bases, with 5 bases left between them. The CDR3 has 11 residues.

The rearrangement uses TRBV10-1 and TRBJ2-2, with TRBD1 identical over 10 bases. Per the germline V gene, CDR1 is WNHNN and CDR2 is SYGVQD (reference sequence). The CDR3 is 16 amino acids. J lost 2 bases, V lost 2 bases, and 2 bases had no gene match. The CDR3 nucleotides read TGCGCCAGCAGTGAGGTGACAGGGGGCAACACCGGGGAGCTGTTTTTT. It yields the protein CASSEVTGGNTGELFF.

The chain's CDR3 is CASSLARGNSYEQYF. The CDR3 nucleotides read TGCGCCAGCAGCTTGGCCCGGGGTAACTCCTACGAGCAGTACTTC. The V call is TRBV5-1, the J call TRBJ2-7; D may be TRBD2 (5 bases). Germline values: CDR1 SGHRS, CDR2 YFSETQ. The germline V and J ends were trimmed by 0 bases and 0 bases, with 10 bases remaining between them. The CDR3 sequence is 15 residues long.

The chain recombines TRBV5-6 with TRBJ2-5, with no clear D. Trimming pared 5 bases from V and 2 bases from J, leaving 7 bases between. Per germline, CDR1 SGHDT and CDR2 YYEEEE. The CDR3 is 12 residues long. CDR3 coding DNA: TGTGCCAGCAGGACAACGCAAGAGACCCAGTACTTC. It translates to CASRTTQETQYF.

This clone was counted a single time. V usage is TRBV28 and J usage is TRBJ2-1; 10 bases agree with TRBD2. CDR1 MDHEN and CDR2 SYDVKM come from the germline V gene. Trimming cost V 9 bases and J 3 bases; bases outside gene matches: 2. There are 13 residues in the CDR3. In DNA form, the CDR3 reads TGTGCCAGTACTAGCGGGGTCTACAATGAGCAGTTCTTC. This codes for CASTSGVYNEQFF.

The rearrangement links TRBV11-2 to TRBJ2-7; no clear D gene. Germline lookup yields CDR1 SGHAT and CDR2 FQNNGV. The CDR3 sequence is 11 residues long. Trimming removed 2 bases at V and 6 bases at J, with 5 bases between. Written as DNA, the CDR3 is TGTGCCAGCAGCTTACAGCGCGAGCAGTACTTC. It is translated as CASSLQREQYF.

The chain joins TRBV7-9 to TRBJ1-1; perhaps TRBD1 as D (6 bases). The CDR3 length is 13 residues. The V gene lost 11 bases and the J gene lost 0 bases, with 13 bases spanning the gap. Germline loops: CDR1 SEHNR, CDR2 FQNEAQ (reference sequence). This CDR3 reads CADGGSMNTEAFF. The CDR3 nucleotides are TGTGCCGACGGGGGCAGCATGAACACTGAAGCTTTCTTT. The full variable domain, in which reference TRBV7-9 and TRBJ1-1 provide the parts outside the CDR3, is DTGVSQNPRHKITKRGQNVTFRCDPISEHNRLYWYRQTLGQGPEFLTYFQNEAQLEKSRLLSDRFSAERPKGSFSTLEIQRTEQGDSAMYLCADGGSMNTEAFFGQGTRLTVV.

The genes are TRBV7-9 and TRBJ1-4, with 7 nucleotides matching TRBD1. J was trimmed by 4 bases and V by 5 bases; bases with no gene match: 4. Germline loops: CDR1 SEHNR, CDR2 FQNEAQ (reference sequence). The CDR3 is 14 residues long. DNA for the CDR3: TGTGCCAGCAGCACCGGGACAGATAATGAAAAACTGTTTTTT. This sequence encodes CASSTGTDNEKLFF.

V is TRBV7-2 and J is TRBJ2-1, with D possibly matching TRBD2 (6 bases). V gave up 1 base and J gave up 6 bases, with 13 bases separating them. Germline values: CDR1 SGHTA, CDR2 FQGNSA. The length of the CDR3 is 15 residues. CDR3 sequence: CASSLGRGKSNEQFF. DNA of the CDR3: TGTGCCAGCAGCTTAGGGCGCGGGAAATCCAATGAGCAGTTCTTC.

This clone has a single count. The genes are TRBV7-9 and TRBJ2-3; D not resolved. The CDR3 totals 14 residues. The V gene lost 7 bases and the J gene lost 0 bases, with 11 bases spanning the gap. The V gene's germline CDR1 is SEHNR and CDR2 FQNEAQ (reference sequence). As DNA, the CDR3 is TGTGCCAGCAAAGGCGGTAAAAGCACAGATACGCAGTATTTT. Encoded protein: CASKGGKSTDTQYF.

The genes are TRBV5-4 and TRBJ2-6; D may be TRBD2 (6 bases). Trimming pared 2 bases from V and 0 bases from J, leaving 15 bases between. The germline gives CDR1 SGHNT, CDR2 YYREEE (reference sequence). CDR3 length equals 18 residues. The CDR3 sequence is CASSFTLGGPSGANVLTF. The CDR3, as DNA: TGTGCCAGCAGCTTTACTCTGGGGGGACCCTCTGGGGCCAACGTCCTGACTTTC. Looking up the rest from reference TRBV5-4 and TRBJ2-6 gives the full variable domain: ETGVTQSPTHLIKTRGQQVTLRCSSQSGHNTVSWYQQALGQGPQFIFQYYREEENGRGNFPPRFSGLQFPNYSSELNVNALELDDSALYLCASSFTLGGPSGANVLTFGAGSRLTVL.

In its sample, this clone was seen once. The chain is built from TRBV29-1 and TRBJ1-2; a possible D gene is TRBD1 (6 bases). The germline gives CDR1 SQVTM, CDR2 ANQGSEA. The ends were cut back, 3 bases at V and 5 bases at J, with 19 bases in the middle. This CDR3 is 15 amino acids long. CDR3 in amino acids: CSVDVPGTNIYGYTF. The CDR3 region has the DNA TGCAGCGTTGACGTACCCGGGACAAACATTTATGGCTACACCTTC.

The rearrangement joins TRBV5-4 to TRBJ2-7, with 9 bases aligning to TRBD1. CDR3 length: 15 residues. The germline V gene encodes CDR1 SGHNT and CDR2 YYREEE (reference sequence). The V and J ends lost 3 bases and 5 bases, in that order; junction bases with no gene match: 9. As DNA, the CDR3 is TGTGCCAGCAGCTCTAAACAGGGGGCGTTGGACGAGCAGTACTTC. Its translation: CASSSKQGALDEQYF. Combining the CDR3 with reference TRBV5-4 and TRBJ2-7 gives the whole variable domain ETGVTQSPTHLIKTRGQQVTLRCSSQSGHNTVSWYQQALGQGPQFIFQYYREEENGRGNFPPRFSGLQFPNYSSELNVNALELDDSALYLCASSSKQGALDEQYFGPGTRLTVT.

This clone was detected only once. V and J are TRBV7-8 and TRBJ2-7; possibly TRBD1 for D (6 bases). The CDR3 runs to 14 residues. Trimming took 3 bases from V and 0 from J, leaving 9 bases between them. Germline CDR1 SGHVS, CDR2 FQNEAQ. The CDR3 spells CASSLDRFSYEQYF. In nucleotides, the CDR3 is TGTGCCAGCAGCTTGGACAGATTCTCCTACGAGCAGTACTTC.

The rearrangement uses TRBV11-2 and TRBJ2-7; 10 nucleotides match TRBD1. This CDR3 region has 18 residues. V gave up 1 base and J gave up 3 bases; unmatched junction bases: 12. Germline V gene lookup returns CDR1 SGHAT and CDR2 FQNNGV. The CDR3 loop reads CASSLGGQGRYRGYEQYF. The DNA for the CDR3 is TGTGCCAGCAGCTTAGGGGGACAGGGGAGATATAGGGGCTACGAGCAGTACTTC.

This clone occurred once. The genes are TRBV28 and TRBJ1-5; 7 positions match TRBD1. The CDR3 loop spans 18 amino acids. Germline V gene data show CDR1 as MDHEN and CDR2 as SYDVKM. Losses at the gene ends were 0 bases for V and 0 bases for J; bases not matched to a gene: 8. The CDR3 sequence: CASSLWGQSPYSNQPQHF. The DNA of the CDR3 is TGTGCCAGCAGTTTATGGGGACAGAGCCCTTATAGCAATCAGCCCCAGCATTTT.

The rearrangement uses TRBV28 and TRBJ2-4, with D maybe TRBD2 (5 bases). Per germline, CDR1 MDHEN and CDR2 SYDVKM. Trimming stripped 7 bases from V and 3 bases from J, with 16 bases between. The CDR3 sequence is 15 residues long. The CDR3 DNA reads as TGTGCCAGCACCTTGGGGAGTGTCGGCAAAAACATTCAGTACTTC. This codes for CASTLGSVGKNIQYF.

The chain combines TRBV10-2 with TRBJ1-1; D is unclear. From germline, CDR1 is WSHSY and CDR2 SAAADI. The CDR3 is made up of 13 amino acids. The V end lost 8 bases, the J end lost 0 bases, and 10 bases lay between the germline ends. Here the CDR3 DNA reads TGCGCCAGCTCCAGCATTATGAACACTGAAGCTTTCTTT. Its protein product is CASSSIMNTEAFF.

The chain has TRBV2 and TRBJ2-7; D may match TRBD1 or TRBD2 (6 bases each). CDR1 and CDR2 from the germline V gene are SNHLY and FYNNEI. V was pared by 1 base and J by 2 bases, with 12 bases between. CDR3 length: 15 amino acids. Here the CDR3 DNA reads TGTGCCAGCAGTGAAGAAGGGGGGCAAGCCTACGAGCAGTACTTC. Translating it yields CASSEEGGQAYEQYF.

The gene calls are TRBV7-2 and TRBJ2-3, with no clear D. Germline V lookup: CDR1 SGHTA, CDR2 FQGNSA. The CDR3 consists of 11 residues. V lost 5 bases and J lost 10, with 10 bases in between. CDR3 in amino acids: CASSPRSAQYF. The DNA of the CDR3 is TGTGCCAGCAGCCCCCGATCCGCGCAGTATTTT.

CDR3 in amino acids: CSAPRPGELFF. CDR3 nucleotides: TGCAGTGCTCCCCGTCCCGGGGAGCTGTTTTTT. The chain carries TRBV20-1 and TRBJ2-2; D call uncertain. CDR1 is DFQATT, CDR2 SNEGSKA, per germline (reference sequence). The length of the CDR3 is 11 residues. The V end was cut by 5 bases, the J end by 6 bases, with 7 bases between.

A word on this clone: Different DNA sequences within this sample yield the same CDR3. The chain employs TRBV18 and TRBJ1-6, with D unclear. The CDR3 has 14 residues. Germline V lookup: CDR1 KGHSH, CDR2 LQKENI. Between the trimmed V and J ends, which lost 4 bases and 0 bases, there was a span of 4 bases. CDR3 loop: CASSQSSYNSPLHF. The CDR3 nucleotides read TGTGCCAGCTCACAAAGCTCCTATAATTCACCCCTCCACTTT.

V usage is TRBV5-1 and J usage is TRBJ2-2, with a tentative D call TRBD1 (6 bases). The germline CDR1 and CDR2 sequences are SGHRS and YFSETQ. The CDR3 contains 17 residues. V was trimmed by 0 bases and J by 5 bases, leaving 17 bases between them. The CDR3: CASSLALWDMETGELFF. DNA for the CDR3: TGCGCCAGCAGCTTGGCATTATGGGACATGGAGACCGGGGAGCTGTTTTTT.

This clone showed up just once. The CDR3 is CASSVGLGPWDEQFF. CDR3 coding DNA: TGTGCCAGCAGCGTAGGGCTGGGGCCCTGGGATGAGCAGTTCTTC. The chain combines TRBV9 with TRBJ2-1, with a possible D match to TRBD1 (5 bases). The germline V and J ends were trimmed by 0 bases and 8 bases, with 15 bases remaining between them. Germline V gives CDR1 SGDLS, CDR2 YYNGEE. The CDR3 extends over 15 amino acids.

The J gene is TRBJ1-1, the V gene TRBV9; D remains unclear. The CDR3 contains 11 residues. From germline, CDR1 is SGDLS and CDR2 YYNGEE. Trimming removed 3 bases at V and 7 bases at J, with 7 bases between. The CDR3 region is CASSALREAFF. CDR3 nucleotide sequence: TGTGCCAGCAGCGCCCTACGTGAAGCTTTCTTT.